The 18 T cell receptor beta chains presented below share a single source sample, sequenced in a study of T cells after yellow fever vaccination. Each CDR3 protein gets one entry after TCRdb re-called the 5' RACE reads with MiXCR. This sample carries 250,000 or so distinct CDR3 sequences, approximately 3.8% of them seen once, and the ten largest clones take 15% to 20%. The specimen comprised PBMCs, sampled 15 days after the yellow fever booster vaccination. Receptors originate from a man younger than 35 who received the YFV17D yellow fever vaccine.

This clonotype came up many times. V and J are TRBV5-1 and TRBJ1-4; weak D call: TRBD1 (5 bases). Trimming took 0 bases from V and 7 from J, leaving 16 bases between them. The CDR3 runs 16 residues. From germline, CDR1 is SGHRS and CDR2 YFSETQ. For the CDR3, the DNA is TGCGCCAGCAGCTTGGGTAACAGGCCCGGAGGTGAAAAACTGTTTTTT. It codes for CASSLGNRPGGEKLFF.

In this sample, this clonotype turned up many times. The CDR3 region is CASSIRLRDEQYF. The CDR3 DNA is TGTGCCAGTAGTATAAGGCTGCGGGACGAGCAGTACTTC. The chain recombines TRBV19 with TRBJ2-7; possible D gene TRBD2, 5 bases. This CDR3 comprises 13 residues. Germline V gene lookup returns CDR1 LNHDA and CDR2 SQIVND (reference sequence). V lost 2 bases and J 5 bases, leaving 10 bases between the germline ends.

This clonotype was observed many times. CDR3 DNA: TGTGCCAGCGCACAGGGTGGTTCACCCCTCCACTTT. Its translation is CASAQGGSPLHF. The gene calls are TRBV5-6 and TRBJ1-6, with a weak D call TRBD1 (6 bases). V lost 7 bases and J 9 bases, leaving 11 bases between the germline ends. In germline, CDR1 is SGHDT, CDR2 YYEEEE. The CDR3 runs to 12 residues.

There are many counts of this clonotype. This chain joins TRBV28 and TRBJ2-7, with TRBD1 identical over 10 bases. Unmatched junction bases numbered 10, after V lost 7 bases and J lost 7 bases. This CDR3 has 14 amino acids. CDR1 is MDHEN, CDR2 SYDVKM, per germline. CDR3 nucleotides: TGTGCCAGCATTCCGGGACAGGGGTCTGGTGAGCAGTACGTC. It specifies CASIPGQGSGEQYV.

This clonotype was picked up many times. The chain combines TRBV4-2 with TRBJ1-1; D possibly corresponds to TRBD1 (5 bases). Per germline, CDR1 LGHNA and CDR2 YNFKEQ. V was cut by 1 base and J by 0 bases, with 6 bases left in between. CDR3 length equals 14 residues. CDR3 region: CASSQGQLNTEAFF. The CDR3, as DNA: TGTGCCAGCAGCCAAGGACAGTTGAACACTGAAGCTTTCTTT.

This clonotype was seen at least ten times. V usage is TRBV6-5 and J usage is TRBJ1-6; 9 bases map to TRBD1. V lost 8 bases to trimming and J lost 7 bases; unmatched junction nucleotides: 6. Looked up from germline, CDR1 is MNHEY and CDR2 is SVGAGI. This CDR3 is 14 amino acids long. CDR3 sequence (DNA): TGTGCCAGCCAAAGTGGGACAGGGAATTCACCCCTCCACTTT. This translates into CASQSGTGNSPLHF.

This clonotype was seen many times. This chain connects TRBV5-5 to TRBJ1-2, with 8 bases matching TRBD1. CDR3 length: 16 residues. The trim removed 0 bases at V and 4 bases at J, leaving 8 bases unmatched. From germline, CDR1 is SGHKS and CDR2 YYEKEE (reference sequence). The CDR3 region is CASSLVAGGLPYGYTF. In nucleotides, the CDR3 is TGTGCCAGCAGCTTGGTGGCAGGGGGCCTGCCCTATGGCTACACCTTC. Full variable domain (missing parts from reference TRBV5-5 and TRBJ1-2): DAGVTQSPTHLIKTRGQQVTLRCSPISGHKSVSWYQQVLGQGPQFIFQYYEKEERGRGNFPDRFSARQFPNYSSELNVNALLLGDSALYLCASSLVAGGLPYGYTFGSGTRLTVV.

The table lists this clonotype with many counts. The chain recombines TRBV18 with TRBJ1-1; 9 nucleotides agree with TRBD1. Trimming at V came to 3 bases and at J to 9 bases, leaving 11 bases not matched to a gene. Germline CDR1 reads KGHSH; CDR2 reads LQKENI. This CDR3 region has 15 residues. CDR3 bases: TGTGCCAGCTCACCTGAGAATATCGGACAGGGGAAAGCTTTCTTT. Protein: CASSPENIGQGKAFF.

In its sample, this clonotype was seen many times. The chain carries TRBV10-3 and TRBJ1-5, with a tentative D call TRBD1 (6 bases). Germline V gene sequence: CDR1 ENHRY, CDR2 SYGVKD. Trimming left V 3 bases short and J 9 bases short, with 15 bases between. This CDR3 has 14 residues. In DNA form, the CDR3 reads TGTGCCATCAGTGACGGGACATCCCTGGGGCCCCAGCATTTT. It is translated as CAISDGTSLGPQHF.

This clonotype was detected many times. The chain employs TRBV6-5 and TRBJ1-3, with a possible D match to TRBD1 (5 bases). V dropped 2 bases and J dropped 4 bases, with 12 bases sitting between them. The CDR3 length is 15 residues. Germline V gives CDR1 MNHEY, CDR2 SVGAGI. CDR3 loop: CASSYLGGVGNTIYF. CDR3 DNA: TGTGCCAGCAGTTACCTAGGAGGGGTAGGAAACACCATATATTTT.

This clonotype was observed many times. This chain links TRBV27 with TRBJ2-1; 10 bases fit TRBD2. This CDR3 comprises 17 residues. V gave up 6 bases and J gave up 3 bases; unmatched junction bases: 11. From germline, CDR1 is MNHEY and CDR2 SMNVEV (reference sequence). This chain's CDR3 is CASSLGLAGGHYNEQFF. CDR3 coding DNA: TGTGCCAGCAGCTTAGGATTAGCGGGGGGCCACTACAATGAGCAGTTCTTC.

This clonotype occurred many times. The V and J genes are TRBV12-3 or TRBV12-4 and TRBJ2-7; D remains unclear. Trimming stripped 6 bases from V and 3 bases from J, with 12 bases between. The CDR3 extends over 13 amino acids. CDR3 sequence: CASSFSRNYEQYF. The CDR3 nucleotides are TGTGCCAGCAGCTTCTCCAGAAACTACGAGCAGTACTTC.

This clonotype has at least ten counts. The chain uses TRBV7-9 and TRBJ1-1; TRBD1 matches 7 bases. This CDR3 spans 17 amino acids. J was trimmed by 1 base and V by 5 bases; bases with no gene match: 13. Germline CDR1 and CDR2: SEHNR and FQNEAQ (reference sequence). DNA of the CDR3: TGTGCCAGCAGCCTGCCGAGGGGACAGTCCCGGAACACTGAAGCTTTCTTT. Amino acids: CASSLPRGQSRNTEAFF.

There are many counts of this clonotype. The CDR3 DNA reads as TGTGCCAGCAGCTTACAGGACGCCAGGGATCGGTTCTTC. Translating it yields CASSLQDARDRFF. The genes are TRBV7-6 and TRBJ2-1; tentatively, D is TRBD1 (5 bases). This CDR3 is 13 amino acids long. With 2 bases removed from V and 15 bases from J, the gap between germline ends came to 17 bases. Per the germline V gene, CDR1 is SGHVS and CDR2 is FNYEAQ. Complete variable domain (other parts from reference TRBV7-6 and TRBJ2-1): GAGVSQSPRYKVTKRGQDVALRCDPISGHVSLYWYRQALGQGPEFLTYFNYEAQQDKSGLPNDRFSAERPEGSISTLTIQRTEQRDSAMYRCASSLQDARDRFFGPGTRLTVL.

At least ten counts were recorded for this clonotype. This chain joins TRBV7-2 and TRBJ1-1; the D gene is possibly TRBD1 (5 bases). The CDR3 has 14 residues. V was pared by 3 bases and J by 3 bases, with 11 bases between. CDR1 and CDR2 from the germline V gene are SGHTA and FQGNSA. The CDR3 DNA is TGTGCCAGCAGCTTCGGACCGGGGGACACTGAAGCTTTCTTT. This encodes CASSFGPGDTEAFF.

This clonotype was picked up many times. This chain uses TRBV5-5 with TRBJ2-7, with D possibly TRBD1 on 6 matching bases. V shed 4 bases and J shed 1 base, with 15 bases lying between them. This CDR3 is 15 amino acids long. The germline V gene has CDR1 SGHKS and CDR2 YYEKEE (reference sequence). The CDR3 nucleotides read TGTGCCAGCAGCGTGACAGGTGGGAGATCCTACGAGCAGTACTTC. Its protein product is CASSVTGGRSYEQYF.

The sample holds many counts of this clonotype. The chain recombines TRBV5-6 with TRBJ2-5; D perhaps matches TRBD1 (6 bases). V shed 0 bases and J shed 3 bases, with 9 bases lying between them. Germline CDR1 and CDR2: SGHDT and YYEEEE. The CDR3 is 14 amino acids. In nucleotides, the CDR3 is TGTGCCAGCAGCTTGGACCGACAGGAAGAGACCCAGTACTTC. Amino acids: CASSLDRQEETQYF. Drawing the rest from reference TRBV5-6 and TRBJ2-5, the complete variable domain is DAGVTQSPTHLIKTRGQQVTLRCSPKSGHDTVSWYQQALGQGPQFIFQYYEEEERQRGNFPDRFSGHQFPNYSSELNVNALLLGDSALYLCASSLDRQEETQYFGPGTRLLVL.

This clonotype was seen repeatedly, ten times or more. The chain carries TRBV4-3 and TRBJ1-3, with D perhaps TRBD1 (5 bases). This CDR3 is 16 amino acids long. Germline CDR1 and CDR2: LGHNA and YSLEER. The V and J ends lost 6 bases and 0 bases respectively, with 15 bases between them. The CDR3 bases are TGCGCCAGCAGTACTTTATGGGACGGCTCTGGAAACACCATATATTTT. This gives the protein CASSTLWDGSGNTIYF.